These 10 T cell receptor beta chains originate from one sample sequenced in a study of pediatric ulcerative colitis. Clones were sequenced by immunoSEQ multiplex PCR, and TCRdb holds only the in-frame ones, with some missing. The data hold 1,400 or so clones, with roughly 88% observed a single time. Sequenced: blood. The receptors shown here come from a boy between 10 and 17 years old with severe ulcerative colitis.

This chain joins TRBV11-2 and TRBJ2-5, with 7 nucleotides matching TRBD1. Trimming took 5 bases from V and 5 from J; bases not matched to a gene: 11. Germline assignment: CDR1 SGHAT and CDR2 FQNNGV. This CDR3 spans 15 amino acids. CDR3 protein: CASSRPGQLRETQYF. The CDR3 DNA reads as TGTGCCAGCAGCCGACCGGGACAGCTTCGGGAGACCCAGTACTTC.

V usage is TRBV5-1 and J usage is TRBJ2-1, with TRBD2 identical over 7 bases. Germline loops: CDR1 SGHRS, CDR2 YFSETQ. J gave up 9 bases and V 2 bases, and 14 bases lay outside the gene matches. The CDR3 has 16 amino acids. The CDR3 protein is CASSFRTGPREGEQFF. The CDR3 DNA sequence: TGCGCCAGCAGCTTCCGGACCGGCCCCAGGGAGGGTGAGCAGTTCTTC.

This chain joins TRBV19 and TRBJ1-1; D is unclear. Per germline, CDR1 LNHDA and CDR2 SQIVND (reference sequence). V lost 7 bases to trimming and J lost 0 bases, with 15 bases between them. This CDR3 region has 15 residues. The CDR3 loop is CASKRSSPLNTEAFF. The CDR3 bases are TGTGCCAGTAAGAGGTCCAGCCCACTGAACACTGAAGCTTTCTTT.

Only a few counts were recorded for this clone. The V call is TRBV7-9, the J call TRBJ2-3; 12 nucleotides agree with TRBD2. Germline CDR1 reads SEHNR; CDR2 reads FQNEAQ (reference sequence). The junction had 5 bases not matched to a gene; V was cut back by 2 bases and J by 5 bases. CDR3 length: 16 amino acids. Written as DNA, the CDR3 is TGTGCCAGCAGCTTACCCCTAGCGGGGGGGCAAGATACGCAGTATTTT. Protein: CASSLPLAGGQDTQYF.

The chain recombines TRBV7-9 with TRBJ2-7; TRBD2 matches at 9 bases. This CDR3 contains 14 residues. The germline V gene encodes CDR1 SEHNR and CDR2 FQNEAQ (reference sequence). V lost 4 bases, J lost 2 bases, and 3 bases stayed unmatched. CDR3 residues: CASSSSGRTYEQYV. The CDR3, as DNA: TGTGCCAGCAGCTCCAGCGGGAGGACCTACGAGCAGTACGTC.

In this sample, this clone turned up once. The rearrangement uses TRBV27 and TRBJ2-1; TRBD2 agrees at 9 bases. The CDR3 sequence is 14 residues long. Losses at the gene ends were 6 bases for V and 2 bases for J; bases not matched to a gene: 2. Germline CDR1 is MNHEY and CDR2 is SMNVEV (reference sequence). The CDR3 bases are TGTGCCAGCAGATCTAGCGGGGCCTACAATGAGCAGTTCTTC. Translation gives CASRSSGAYNEQFF.

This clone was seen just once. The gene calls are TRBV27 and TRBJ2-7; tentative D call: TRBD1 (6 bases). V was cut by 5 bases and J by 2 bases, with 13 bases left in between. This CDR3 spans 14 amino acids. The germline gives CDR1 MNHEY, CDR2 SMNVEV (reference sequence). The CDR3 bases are TGTGCCAGCAGTCCTCTAGGACAGCCCTACGAGCAGTACGTC. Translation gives CASSPLGQPYEQYV.

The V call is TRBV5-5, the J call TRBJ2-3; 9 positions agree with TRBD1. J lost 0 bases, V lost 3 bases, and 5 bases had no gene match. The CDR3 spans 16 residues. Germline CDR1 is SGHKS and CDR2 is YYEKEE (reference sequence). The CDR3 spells CASSSGTGSSTDTQYF. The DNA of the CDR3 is TGTGCCAGCAGCTCGGGGACAGGGTCTAGCACAGATACGCAGTATTTT.

CDR3 loop: CASSFRGSPNTEAFF. The CDR3 bases are TGTGCCAGCAGCTTCAGGGGATCTCCGAACACTGAAGCTTTCTTT. The chain has TRBV5-8 and TRBJ1-1, with D perhaps TRBD1 (6 bases). V was trimmed by 2 bases and J by 1 base, leaving 12 bases between them. The CDR3 runs 15 residues. Germline V gives CDR1 SGHTS, CDR2 YDEGEE.

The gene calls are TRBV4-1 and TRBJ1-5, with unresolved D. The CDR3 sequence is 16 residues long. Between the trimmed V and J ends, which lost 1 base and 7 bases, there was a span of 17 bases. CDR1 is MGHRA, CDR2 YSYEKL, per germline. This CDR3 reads CASSQGIPLGRQPQHF. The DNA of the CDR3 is TGCGCCAGCAGCCAAGGGATCCCCCTAGGCAGGCAGCCCCAGCATTTT.